One and the same sample provided the 32 T cell receptor beta chains below, sequenced in a study of T-cell reconstitution after alpha-beta-depleted transplantation in children. Unique molecular identifiers featured in how the TCRbeta library was prepared. TCRdb redid the calling of the PCR reads with MiXCR, one entry per CDR3 protein. The data hold 550,000 to 800,000 distinct CDR3 sequences, with 10% to 15% observed a single time. The specimen was PBMCs, collected before TCRalphabeta/CD19-depleted stem cell transplant. These receptor sequences come from a girl aged 2-10 years with congenital amegakaryocytic thrombocytopenia, due to receive a stem cell transplant.

This clonotype was seen repeatedly, ten times or more. This rearrangement joins TRBV12-3 or TRBV12-4 to TRBJ2-3; no reliable D call. The CDR3 has 13 amino acids. The V and J ends lost 6 bases and 6 bases respectively, with 13 bases between them. In nucleotides, the CDR3 is TGTGCCAGCAGCCTGGCCGATGCGGATACGCAGTATTTT. Translated, it gives CASSLADADTQYF.

The table lists this clonotype with many counts. The V gene is TRBV12-3 or TRBV12-4, the J gene TRBJ2-4; the D gene is possibly TRBD2 (5 bases). V was pared by 4 bases and J by 4 bases, with 14 bases between. CDR3 length equals 15 residues. The CDR3 DNA reads TGTGCCAGCAGTTATCTAGCCGTTGGAAAAAACATTCAGTACTTC. Translating gives CASSYLAVGKNIQYF.

This clonotype was seen repeatedly, ten times or more. The gene calls are TRBV5-1 and TRBJ1-1, with D tentatively TRBD1 (6 bases). V lost 2 bases to trimming and J lost 9 bases, with 14 bases between them. Germline V lookup: CDR1 SGHRS, CDR2 YFSETQ. The CDR3 contains 13 residues. This CDR3 is CASSFGGDMQAFF. The DNA of the CDR3 is TGCGCCAGCAGCTTTGGAGGGGACATGCAAGCTTTCTTT.

Many counts were recorded for this clonotype. The chain employs TRBV29-1 and TRBJ2-3; possible D gene TRBD2, 6 bases. The CDR3 is made up of 13 amino acids. Trimming removed 6 bases at V and 4 bases at J, with 14 bases between. Looked up from germline, CDR1 is SQVTM and CDR2 is ANQGSEA. The CDR3 protein is CSVARRESDTQYF. Written as DNA, the CDR3 is TGCAGCGTCGCCCGTCGGGAGTCAGATACGCAGTATTTT.

This clonotype was observed a handful of times. This chain joins TRBV6-1 and TRBJ2-7; D ambiguous. V was clipped by 6 bases and J by 9 bases, with 24 bases between them. The CDR3 contains 15 residues. CDR1 is MNHNS, CDR2 SASEGT, per germline. The CDR3 sequence: CASRGSLGTLTWQYF. CDR3 bases: TGTGCCAGCAGGGGGTCGTTGGGAACCCTTACGTGGCAGTACTTC.

The sample holds a few counts of this clonotype. The CDR3 nucleotides are TGTGCCACCAGCAGAGATATAACTAGCGGATACAATGAGCAGTTCTTC. Its translation is CATSRDITSGYNEQFF. This rearrangement joins TRBV15 to TRBJ2-1; 8 nucleotides match TRBD2. The junction had 5 bases not matched to a gene; V was cut back by 0 bases and J by 4 bases. The CDR3 is 16 amino acids. Germline V gene sequence: CDR1 LNHNV, CDR2 YYDKDF (reference sequence). Full variable domain (rest looked up from reference TRBV15 and TRBJ2-1): DAMVIQNPRYQVTQFGKPVTLSCSQTLNHNVMYWYQQKSSQAPKLLFHYYDKDFNNEADTPDNFQSRRPNTSFCFLDIRSPGLGDTAMYLCATSRDITSGYNEQFFGPGTRLTVL.

The chain uses TRBV27 and TRBJ2-2; D is possibly TRBD1 or TRBD2 (5 bases each). The V gene lost 6 bases and the J gene lost 3 bases, with 14 bases spanning the gap. The CDR3 loop spans 15 amino acids. Per the germline V gene, CDR1 is MNHEY and CDR2 is SMNVEV (reference sequence). CDR3 bases: TGTGCCAGCAGCCCATTAGAGGGGTACACCGGGGAGCTGTTTTTT. Protein sequence: CASSPLEGYTGELFF.

Of note for this clonotype: Its ends do not fully match the called genes, so a read error is possible. The rearrangement links TRBV7-9 to TRBJ1-2; no reliable D call. The CDR3 has 12 residues. CDR1 is SEHNR, CDR2 FQNEAQ, per germline (reference sequence). The CDR3 region has the DNA TGTGCCAGCAGCTTTGGTCCGCAAAGGATATGCTTC. Its translation is CASSFGPQRICF.

The CDR3 is CRAPVHSTDTQYF. Here the CDR3 DNA reads TGCAGAGCACCGGTCCATAGCACAGATACGCAGTATTTT. V and J are TRBV20-1 and TRBJ2-3; no definite D call. The length of the CDR3 is 13 residues. Germline assignment: CDR1 DFQATT and CDR2 SNEGSKA (reference sequence).

The chain combines TRBV4-1 with TRBJ2-7; 10 bases match TRBD2. The CDR3 has 16 amino acids. CDR1 is MGHRA, CDR2 YSYEKL, per germline. Trimming cost V 1 base and J 3 bases; bases outside gene matches: 6. The CDR3 region is CASSQGLAGSFYEQYF. In DNA, the CDR3 is TGCGCCAGCAGCCAAGGACTAGCGGGCTCCTTCTACGAGCAGTACTTC.

This clonotype was found many times. This sequence joins TRBV5-1 and TRBJ2-7, with D possibly being TRBD1 (6 bases). Germline CDR1 is SGHRS and CDR2 is YFSETQ. V dropped 4 bases and J dropped 0 bases, with 20 bases sitting between them. This CDR3 region has 17 residues. This chain's CDR3 is CASSQTEQGIVSYEQYF. In DNA form, the CDR3 reads TGCGCCAGCAGCCAGACCGAACAGGGCATAGTCTCCTACGAGCAGTACTTC.

This chain links TRBV5-1 with TRBJ2-7, with 10 bases that match TRBD1. The junction had 5 bases not matched to a gene; V was cut back by 4 bases and J by 4 bases. Looked up from germline, CDR1 is SGHRS and CDR2 is YFSETQ. CDR3 size: 14 residues. CDR3 sequence reads: CASSDGTGVYEQYF. DNA for the CDR3: TGCGCCAGCAGCGATGGGACAGGGGTTTACGAGCAGTACTTC.

This clonotype came up many times. The V and J genes are TRBV4-1 and TRBJ2-1, with D unresolved. The CDR3 consists of 19 residues. The V gene's germline CDR1 is MGHRA and CDR2 YSYEKL. The germline V and J ends were trimmed by 1 base and 0 bases, with 19 bases remaining between them. The CDR3 spells CASSQVLGVLVSSYNEQFF. CDR3 in DNA: TGCGCCAGCAGCCAAGTCCTTGGAGTTCTGGTAAGCTCCTACAATGAGCAGTTCTTC.

This clonotype was detected many times. This chain connects TRBV20-1 to TRBJ2-2; D is uncertain. CDR1 and CDR2 (germline): DFQATT, SNEGSKA (reference sequence). Trimming pared 3 bases from V and 3 bases from J, leaving 11 bases between. The CDR3 spans 14 residues. The CDR3 is CSASRDPDTGELFF. CDR3 coding DNA: TGCAGTGCTAGTAGAGACCCCGACACCGGGGAGCTGTTTTTT.

The chain couples TRBV20-1 to TRBJ1-1, with D unresolved. Trimming removed 1 base from V and 0 bases from J, with 15 bases in between. The CDR3 extends over 16 amino acids. Germline V gene data show CDR1 as DFQATT and CDR2 as SNEGSKA (reference sequence). DNA for the CDR3: TGCAGTGCTAGAGGGGGTCATGTAACCATGAACACTGAAGCTTTCTTT. Translated, it gives CSARGGHVTMNTEAFF.

This clonotype was observed at least ten times. The V call is TRBV12-3 or TRBV12-4, the J call TRBJ1-5; D perhaps matches TRBD1 (6 bases). V lost 7 bases and J lost 7, with 17 bases in between. CDR3 size: 14 residues. In DNA, the CDR3 is TGTGCCAGCACCCAAGGGGGGGGTGGGCAGCCCCAGCATTTT. Its translation is CASTQGGGGQPQHF.

This clonotype was observed a few times. The chain recombines TRBV12-3 or TRBV12-4 with TRBJ2-3; 12 positions agree with TRBD2. V shed 6 bases, J shed 5 bases, and the junction held 9 bases outside the gene matches. The CDR3 totals 16 residues. CDR3 amino acids: CASSQGLAGSVDTQYF. In nucleotides, the CDR3 is TGTGCCAGCAGCCAAGGACTAGCGGGATCCGTAGATACGCAGTATTTT.

This clonotype was seen many times. The chain joins TRBV5-1 to TRBJ2-1; D is perhaps TRBD2 (6 bases). Germline V gives CDR1 SGHRS, CDR2 YFSETQ. This CDR3 contains 15 residues. V was pared by 4 bases and J by 5 bases, with 16 bases between. CDR3 nucleotide sequence: TGCGCCAGCAGCGTGGACTACGGGCGACACAATGAGCAGTTCTTC. Translation gives CASSVDYGRHNEQFF.

This chain links TRBV7-9 with TRBJ1-2, with 7 bases identical to TRBD1. Germline V gene data show CDR1 as SEHNR and CDR2 as FQNEAQ (reference sequence). The CDR3 is 15 amino acids. V shed 2 bases and J 5 bases; nucleotides not matched to a gene: 8. Here the CDR3 reads CASSLSNDRVYGYTF. The CDR3 nucleotides read TGTGCCAGCAGCTTAAGTAACGACAGGGTTTATGGCTACACCTTC.

The table lists this clonotype with many counts. The chain couples TRBV16 to TRBJ1-5, with D unclear. V shed 1 base and J shed 4 bases, with 5 bases lying between them. This CDR3 contains 13 residues. Looked up from germline, CDR1 is KGHSY and CDR2 is FQNENV. Written as DNA, the CDR3 is TGTGCCAGCAGCCAATATGGGAATCAGCCCCAGCATTTT. Its translation is CASSQYGNQPQHF.

This clonotype was counted many times. The chain recombines TRBV20-1 with TRBJ2-3, with D possibly matching TRBD2 (6 bases). This CDR3 is 15 amino acids long. V lost 0 bases, J lost 1 base, and 11 bases lay in between. Germline V gene data show CDR1 as DFQATT and CDR2 as SNEGSKA (reference sequence). CDR3 residues: CSARDRASGTDTQYF. The CDR3 nucleotides read TGCAGTGCTAGAGACAGGGCTAGCGGCACAGATACGCAGTATTTT.

The sample holds a few counts of this clonotype. The chain employs TRBV9 and TRBJ2-5; 10 nucleotides align to TRBD1. The CDR3 contains 16 residues. Germline values: CDR1 SGDLS, CDR2 YYNGEE. The junction had 9 bases not matched to a gene; V was cut back by 4 bases and J by 3 bases. DNA for the CDR3: TGTGCCAGCAGCACGCCGGGACAGGGGAAAAAAGAGACCCAGTACTTC. This gives the protein CASSTPGQGKKETQYF.

This clonotype showed up many times. This CDR3 reads CSAMNANTGELFF. The CDR3 nucleotides are TGCAGTGCTATGAATGCGAACACCGGGGAGCTGTTTTTT. The chain couples TRBV20-1 to TRBJ2-2; D is uncertain. V gave up 4 bases and J gave up 0 bases, with 6 bases separating them. The CDR3 is made up of 13 amino acids. Germline lookup yields CDR1 DFQATT and CDR2 SNEGSKA (reference sequence).

This clonotype was observed at least ten times. This chain connects TRBV4-2 to TRBJ2-3; perhaps TRBD1 as D (6 bases). The CDR3 sequence is 17 residues long. V dropped 0 bases and J dropped 2 bases, with 15 bases sitting between them. Germline V CDR1 and CDR2: LGHNA, YNFKEQ. CDR3 DNA sequence: TGTGCCAGCAGCCAAGATAGGAACAGGGACGTCACAGATACGCAGTATTTT. Translated: CASSQDRNRDVTDTQYF.

This clonotype was counted between two and nine times. This chain joins TRBV28 and TRBJ2-7, with TRBD1 matching over 7 bases. Germline V gives CDR1 MDHEN, CDR2 SYDVKM. V lost 3 bases to trimming and J lost 3 bases; unmatched junction nucleotides: 5. This CDR3 contains 14 residues. The CDR3 nucleotides read TGTGCCAGCAGTTTCCAGGGGGATCGCTACGAGCAGTACTTC. It yields the protein CASSFQGDRYEQYF.

This clonotype was counted at least ten times. V is TRBV5-1 and J is TRBJ2-1; 11 bases match TRBD1. Germline lookup yields CDR1 SGHRS and CDR2 YFSETQ. The V segment lost 4 bases and the J segment 3 bases; nucleotides outside the gene matches: 12. The CDR3 contains 18 residues. The CDR3 protein is CASSLASGTGGYYNEQFF. CDR3 nucleotide sequence: TGCGCCAGCAGCCTAGCGAGCGGGACAGGGGGATACTACAATGAGCAGTTCTTC. Complete variable domain (other parts from reference TRBV5-1 and TRBJ2-1): KAGVTQTPRYLIKTRGQQVTLSCSPISGHRSVSWYQQTPGQGLQFLFEYFSETQRNKGNFPGRFSGRQFSNSRSEMNVSTLELGDSALYLCASSLASGTGGYYNEQFFGPGTRLTVL.

This clonotype came up many times. J is TRBJ2-2 and V is TRBV6-1, with D possibly being TRBD1 or TRBD2 (5 bases each). The CDR3 contains 15 residues. V gave up 5 bases and J gave up 1 base, with 11 bases separating them. Looked up from germline, CDR1 is MNHNS and CDR2 is SASEGT. CDR3 sequence: CASSPGTLNTGELFF. The CDR3, as DNA: TGTGCCAGCAGTCCCGGGACCTTGAACACCGGGGAGCTGTTTTTT.

This clonotype occurred many times. The rearrangement links TRBV29-1 to TRBJ2-5, with 9 bases fitting TRBD1. The CDR3 sequence is 12 residues long. Trimming cost V 6 bases and J 5 bases; bases outside gene matches: 4. Germline V gene lookup returns CDR1 SQVTM and CDR2 ANQGSEA. The CDR3 DNA reads TGCAGCGTCGGACAGGGGATGGAGACCCAGTACTTC. Protein: CSVGQGMETQYF.

The sample holds a few counts of this clonotype. The chain is built from TRBV18 and TRBJ1-5; TRBD1 might be the D (5 bases). The CDR3 is 14 residues long. V dropped 6 bases and J dropped 7 bases, with 16 bases sitting between them. The V gene's germline CDR1 is KGHSH and CDR2 LQKENI. The CDR3 is CASSPMRGAQPQHF. Written as DNA, the CDR3 is TGTGCCAGCTCGCCCATGAGGGGAGCCCAGCCCCAGCATTTT.

This clonotype showed up many times. The V call is TRBV12-3 or TRBV12-4, the J call TRBJ1-2; D is ambiguous. The CDR3 loop spans 13 amino acids. V was pared by 2 bases and J by 7 bases, with 11 bases between. CDR3 nucleotides: TGTGCCAGCAGTTTAACGGGGAAGCCTGGCTACACCTTC. Translating it yields CASSLTGKPGYTF.

This clonotype came up many times. V gene TRBV27 combines with J gene TRBJ1-3, with unresolved D. The CDR3 is 15 amino acids. Trimming pared 0 bases from V and 0 bases from J, leaving 6 bases between. Germline values: CDR1 MNHEY, CDR2 SMNVEV (reference sequence). The CDR3 DNA reads TGTGCCAGCAGTTTATCATCCCTCTCTGGAAACACCATATATTTT. Protein: CASSLSSLSGNTIYF.

The rearrangement uses TRBV15 and TRBJ2-3; no reliable D call. Trimming cost V 1 base and J 4 bases, with 9 bases left between them. Germline CDR1 and CDR2: LNHNV and YYDKDF (reference sequence). This CDR3 has 14 residues. Here the CDR3 DNA reads TGTGCCACCAGCAGAGCTGGGAAGGCAGATACGCAGTATTTT. Amino acids: CATSRAGKADTQYF.